This TCR beta chain was recorded in a study of blood T cells in healthy people across ages. CDR1 is LGHNA, CDR2 YSLEER, per germline. The V and J ends lost 3 bases and 0 bases respectively, with 12 bases between them. This CDR3 spans 15 amino acids. Using a J-beta primer mix together with a sample-barcoded 5' primer, a second PCR was run for roughly 6 to 12 cycles. MiXCR was run by TCRdb on the 5' RACE reads, yielding one entry per CDR3 protein. Of 1,300,000 or so distinct CDR3 sequences listed, 59% were seen once; the top ten hold over 6.5%. Each donor gave ten milliliters of peripheral blood. Per sample, at least 5 micrograms of total RNA were extracted. This clonotype was observed a handful of times.

Sequencing was performed on blood. The clonotype originates from a man aged 18 to 30 in good health. J is TRBJ2-7 and V is TRBV4-3; perhaps TRBD2 as D (6 bases). This CDR3 is CASSQGTSNSYEQYF. The CDR3 nucleotides are TGCGCCAGCAGCCAGGGGACTTCTAACTCCTACGAGCAGTACTTC.